What follows are 28 T cell receptor beta chains derived from one specimen sequenced in a study of Tregs in tolerant kidney transplant recipients. Generated by immunoSEQ multiplex PCR, the TCRdb table keeps only in-frame clones and is missing some. The sample lists 85,000 to 95,000 clones; more than 80% were seen once. The source material was CD8+ T cells from blood. Receptor source: a human donor in good health.

This chain joins TRBV9 and TRBJ1-1, with no clear D. CDR3 length: 13 residues. Germline-derived CDR1 and CDR2 are SGDLS and YYNGEE. V was trimmed by 0 bases and J by 6 bases, leaving 9 bases between them. As DNA, the CDR3 is TGTGCCAGCAGCGTAGACCTGAGCGCTGAAGCTTTCTTT. This translates into CASSVDLSAEAFF.

The V and J genes are TRBV10-3 and TRBJ2-1; D may correspond to TRBD1 or TRBD2 (5 bases each). Looked up from germline, CDR1 is ENHRY and CDR2 is SYGVKD. The germline V and J ends were trimmed by 0 bases and 3 bases, with 9 bases remaining between them. The CDR3 runs 15 residues. Written as DNA, the CDR3 is TGTGCCATCAGTGAGTCGCGAGGGGTCTACAATGAGCAGTTCTTC. Its translation: CAISESRGVYNEQFF.

This chain joins TRBV27 and TRBJ2-3; 9 bases match TRBD1. The germline CDR1 and CDR2 sequences are MNHEY and SMNVEV (reference sequence). The CDR3 contains 12 residues. The ends lost 6 bases at V and 6 bases at J; junction bases unmatched: 1. CDR3 region: CASRTGGDTQYF. The CDR3 DNA reads as TGTGCCAGCAGGACAGGGGGGGATACGCAGTATTTT.

The chain carries TRBV4-1 and TRBJ1-5; possibly TRBD1 for D (5 bases). The CDR3 is 13 amino acids. The V gene's germline CDR1 is MGHRA and CDR2 YSYEKL. The V gene lost 5 bases and the J gene lost 7 bases, with 12 bases spanning the gap. As DNA, the CDR3 is TGCGCCAGCAGCGTCAGGGTTGGCCAGCCCCAGCATTTT. Its translation: CASSVRVGQPQHF.

The genes are TRBV6-6 and TRBJ1-1; 7 bases agree with TRBD1. V lost 7 bases to trimming and J lost 3 bases; unmatched junction nucleotides: 8. The CDR3 is made up of 14 amino acids. The germline V gene has CDR1 MNHNY and CDR2 SVGAGI (reference sequence). The CDR3 DNA reads TGTGCCAGCACCCCGACAGGGATCGACACTGAAGCTTTCTTT. This encodes CASTPTGIDTEAFF.

A remark on this clone: Other DNA sequences in the same sample also yield this CDR3. The J gene is TRBJ2-4, the V gene TRBV7-8; a possible D gene is TRBD1 (5 bases). CDR1 and CDR2 (germline): SGHVS, FQNEAQ. V lost 5 bases and J lost 0, with 11 bases in between. CDR3 size: 15 residues. The CDR3 sequence is CASSPLGVAKNIQYF. The CDR3 bases are TGTGCCAGCAGCCCCCTAGGGGTAGCCAAAAACATTCAGTACTTC.

The chain has TRBV6-4 and TRBJ1-2, with D maybe TRBD1 (5 bases). The germline CDR1 and CDR2 sequences are MRHNA and SNTAGT. V was shortened by 0 bases and J by 5 bases, with 7 bases between the two germline ends. The CDR3 has 13 residues. CDR3 in amino acids: CASSDSGEYGYTF. The CDR3 DNA is TGTGCCAGCAGTGACTCGGGGGAGTATGGCTACACCTTC.

The chain employs TRBV5-4 and TRBJ2-1, with D possibly being TRBD1 (6 bases). Germline CDR1 is SGHNT and CDR2 is YYREEE (reference sequence). Trimming stripped 5 bases from V and 4 bases from J, with 16 bases between. CDR3 length: 15 amino acids. The CDR3 nucleotides are TGTGCCAGCAGTCGGCCCGACCAGGGGTACAATGAGCAGTTCTTC. Encoded protein: CASSRPDQGYNEQFF.

The chain carries TRBV27 and TRBJ1-1; TRBD1 might be the D (5 bases). The germline V and J ends were trimmed by 5 bases and 4 bases, with 11 bases remaining between them. The CDR3 spans 13 residues. Germline values: CDR1 MNHEY, CDR2 SMNVEV (reference sequence). The CDR3, as DNA: TGTGCCAGCAGTATCAGGGTAGGCACTGAAGCTTTCTTT. Protein sequence: CASSIRVGTEAFF.

The rearrangement uses TRBV6-4 and TRBJ1-2; D remains unclear. This CDR3 is 13 amino acids long. V lost 4 bases and J lost 5, with 11 bases in between. CDR1 MRHNA and CDR2 SNTAGT come from the germline V gene. The CDR3 is CASSVFAGYGYTF. The CDR3 DNA reads as TGTGCCAGCAGTGTCTTTGCCGGATATGGCTACACCTTC.

This rearrangement joins TRBV4-1 to TRBJ1-1; the match to TRBD1 covers 7 bases. This CDR3 has 15 residues. Germline CDR1 and CDR2: MGHRA and YSYEKL. J was trimmed by 1 base and V by 4 bases; bases with no gene match: 6. CDR3 loop: CASSRGTVSNTEAFF. DNA of the CDR3: TGCGCCAGCAGCCGAGGGACAGTTTCGAACACTGAAGCTTTCTTT.

V is TRBV10-3 and J is TRBJ2-7; weak D call: TRBD1 (5 bases). Germline V gives CDR1 ENHRY, CDR2 SYGVKD. This CDR3 region has 13 residues. Trimming took 3 bases from V and 1 from J, leaving 7 bases between them. CDR3 nucleotides: TGTGCCATCAGTGATGGACATTCCTACGAGCAGTACTTC. Amino acids: CAISDGHSYEQYF.

The chain couples TRBV4-1 to TRBJ2-3; no clear D gene. The CDR3 runs to 17 residues. Germline-derived CDR1 and CDR2 are MGHRA and YSYEKL. Trimming took 4 bases from V and 0 from J, leaving 17 bases between them. The CDR3 region is CASSPGLGRSSTDTQYF. The CDR3 DNA reads TGCGCCAGCAGCCCGGGCCTTGGGCGGTCTAGCACAGATACGCAGTATTTT.

This chain links TRBV27 with TRBJ1-5; TRBD1 matches at 9 bases. This CDR3 spans 17 amino acids. J was trimmed by 3 bases and V by 5 bases; bases with no gene match: 11. Germline lookup yields CDR1 MNHEY and CDR2 SMNVEV (reference sequence). The CDR3 loop reads CASSAVGTGRANQPQHF. The DNA for the CDR3 is TGTGCCAGCAGTGCGGTGGGGACAGGGAGGGCCAATCAGCCCCAGCATTTT.

This chain uses TRBV5-5 with TRBJ1-5, with D possibly TRBD1 on 6 matching bases. Germline values: CDR1 SGHKS, CDR2 YYEKEE (reference sequence). There are 17 residues in the CDR3. Trimming removed 2 bases at V and 7 bases at J, with 22 bases between. The CDR3 loop reads CASSLRLLGAVGQPQHF. CDR3 nucleotides: TGTGCCAGCAGCTTACGCCTCTTGGGGGCCGTAGGGCAGCCCCAGCATTTT.

The V gene is TRBV11-2, the J gene TRBJ1-1, with TRBD1 as a possible D gene (5 bases). V lost 0 bases, J lost 4 bases, and 21 bases lay in between. The V gene's germline CDR1 is SGHAT and CDR2 FQNNGV. The CDR3 sequence is 18 residues long. The CDR3 coding sequence is TGTGCCAGCAGCTTAGAGGGGCCAGGGCGAGTGGCGAGCACTGAAGCTTTCTTT. The encoded protein is CASSLEGPGRVASTEAFF.

CDR3 sequence: CASSGSRTAMRPQHF. The CDR3 region has the DNA TGTGCCAGCAGTGGGAGTAGGACAGCTATGCGCCCCCAGCATTTT. The chain couples TRBV2 to TRBJ1-5; perhaps TRBD1 as D (6 bases). V lost 4 bases, J lost 10 bases, and 20 bases lay in between. Germline V gene sequence: CDR1 SNHLY, CDR2 FYNNEI. The CDR3 spans 15 residues.

V usage is TRBV14 and J usage is TRBJ1-2; tentatively, D is TRBD1 (6 bases). CDR3 length: 16 amino acids. Trimming stripped 4 bases from V and 7 bases from J, with 22 bases between. The germline CDR1 and CDR2 sequences are SGHDN and FVKESK. The chain's CDR3 is CASSLSRGGGIGGYTF. DNA for the CDR3: TGTGCCAGCAGCCTTAGCAGAGGTGGGGGCATCGGTGGCTACACCTTC. The whole variable domain, remainder taken from reference TRBV14 and TRBJ1-2, is EAGVTQFPSHSVIEKGQTVTLRCDPISGHDNLYWYRRVMGKEIKFLLHFVKESKQDESGMPNNRFLAERTGGTYSTLKVQPAELEDSGVYFCASSLSRGGGIGGYTFGSGTRLTVV.

The V and J genes are TRBV28 and TRBJ2-7; D is possibly TRBD1 (5 bases). The ends were cut back, 6 bases at V and 2 bases at J, with 17 bases in the middle. Germline CDR1 is MDHEN and CDR2 is SYDVKM. This CDR3 is 15 amino acids long. The CDR3 DNA is TGTGCCAGCAGGTCAACAGGATATCCAACCTACGAGCAGTACTTC. Protein: CASRSTGYPTYEQYF. The full variable domain, its missing parts supplied by reference TRBV28 and TRBJ2-7, is DVKVTQSSRYLVKRTGEKVFLECVQDMDHENMFWYRQDPGLGLRLIYFSYDVKMKEKGDIPEGYSVSREKKERFSLILESASTNQTSMYLCASRSTGYPTYEQYFGPGTRLTVT.

Only one count was recorded for this clone. The chain carries TRBV6-5 and TRBJ1-2; D gene unclear. The CDR3 consists of 13 residues. Looked up from germline, CDR1 is MNHEY and CDR2 is SVGAGI. The germline V and J ends were trimmed by 2 bases and 5 bases, with 9 bases remaining between them. The CDR3, as DNA: TGTGCCAGCAGTTACGGGCCAGAGTATGGCTACACCTTC. This codes for CASSYGPEYGYTF.

The chain carries TRBV7-6 and TRBJ1-1; 7 bases match TRBD1. The CDR3 runs to 14 residues. Germline V CDR1 and CDR2: SGHVS, FNYEAQ. Trimming removed 2 bases from V and 5 bases from J; junction bases left unmatched: 5. This CDR3 is CASSLRGRGTEAFF. CDR3 coding DNA: TGTGCCAGCAGCTTAAGAGGCAGGGGGACTGAAGCTTTCTTT. Using reference TRBV7-6 and TRBJ1-1 for the parts outside the CDR3, the full variable domain is GAGVSQSPRYKVTKRGQDVALRCDPISGHVSLYWYRQALGQGPEFLTYFNYEAQQDKSGLPNDRFSAERPEGSISTLTIQRTEQRDSAMYRCASSLRGRGTEAFFGQGTRLTVV.

This CDR3 is CASSSDRELGGSPTDTQYF. For the CDR3, the DNA is TGCGCCAGCAGCTCGGACAGAGAGCTAGGGGGATCTCCCACAGATACGCAGTATTTT. J is TRBJ2-3 and V is TRBV5-1; D might be TRBD1 (6 bases). Germline CDR1 and CDR2: SGHRS and YFSETQ. This CDR3 region has 19 residues. Trimming removed 3 bases from V and 2 bases from J, with 25 bases in between.

V is TRBV29-1 and J is TRBJ2-3; D remains ambiguous. CDR1 and CDR2 from the germline V gene are SQVTM and ANQGSEA. The length of the CDR3 is 14 residues. Trimming cost V 1 base and J 0 bases, with 8 bases left between them. The CDR3 here is CSVEGKGSTDTQYF. DNA for the CDR3: TGCAGCGTTGAAGGTAAAGGTAGCACAGATACGCAGTATTTT.

The V call is TRBV27, the J call TRBJ2-7, with 8 nucleotides matching TRBD2. Germline CDR1 MNHEY, CDR2 SMNVEV (reference sequence). The CDR3 runs to 16 residues. Trimming cost V 5 bases and J 1 base; bases outside gene matches: 10. The CDR3 nucleotides read TGTGCCAGCAGTCCGAGCTTCGGGACTAGATCCTACGAGCAGTACTTC. Translation: CASSPSFGTRSYEQYF.

A single count supports this clone. V gene TRBV9 combines with J gene TRBJ2-1, with D possibly matching TRBD1 (5 bases). The CDR3 length is 14 residues. Germline V CDR1 and CDR2: SGDLS, YYNGEE. V gave up 3 bases and J gave up 2 bases, with 9 bases separating them. CDR3 region: CASSGRTPYNEQFF. The CDR3 DNA sequence: TGTGCCAGCAGCGGACGGACACCCTACAATGAGCAGTTCTTC.

The chain links TRBV15 to TRBJ2-7; D is uncertain. This CDR3 is built from 13 residues. V was trimmed by 1 base and J by 3 bases, leaving 7 bases between them. The V gene's germline CDR1 is LNHNV and CDR2 YYDKDF (reference sequence). CDR3 region: CATSRGLGYEQYF. CDR3 DNA: TGTGCCACCAGCAGAGGTCTTGGCTACGAGCAGTACTTC.

The chain links TRBV6-1 to TRBJ1-4, with 8 bases aligning to TRBD1. The CDR3 contains 17 residues. Germline CDR1 is MNHNS and CDR2 is SASEGT. V shed 4 bases, J shed 3 bases, and the junction held 10 bases outside the gene matches. The CDR3 protein is CASSGGQADLSNEKLFF. The CDR3 nucleotides are TGTGCCAGCAGTGGGGGACAGGCGGATCTATCTAATGAAAAACTGTTTTTT.

This clone occurred once. V is TRBV14 and J is TRBJ1-2; 7 positions agree with TRBD1. Germline-derived CDR1 and CDR2 are SGHDN and FVKESK. V gave up 2 bases and J gave up 4 bases; unmatched junction bases: 13. This CDR3 comprises 17 residues. The CDR3 DNA reads as TGTGCCAGCAGCCAATCAAGACAGGGTCCCCTTGGCTATGGCTACACCTTC. Protein: CASSQSRQGPLGYGYTF.